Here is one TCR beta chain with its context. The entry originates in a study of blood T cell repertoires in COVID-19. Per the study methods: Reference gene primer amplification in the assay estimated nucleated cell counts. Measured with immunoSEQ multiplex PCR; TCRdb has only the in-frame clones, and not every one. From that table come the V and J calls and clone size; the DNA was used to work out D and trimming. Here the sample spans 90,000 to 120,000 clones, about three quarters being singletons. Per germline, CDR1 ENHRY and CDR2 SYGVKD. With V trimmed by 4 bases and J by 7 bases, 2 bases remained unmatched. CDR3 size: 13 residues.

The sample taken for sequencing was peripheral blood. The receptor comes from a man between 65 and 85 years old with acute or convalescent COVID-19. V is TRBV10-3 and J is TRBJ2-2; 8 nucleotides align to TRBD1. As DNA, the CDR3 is TGTGCCATCAGTGCCAGGGGGCGCGGGGAGCTGTTTTTT. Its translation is CAISARGRGELFF.